The source of this T cell receptor (beta chain) is a study of OX40 agonist ivuxolimab in advanced cancers. Overall study context: Among those enrolled, mean age was 60 years (range roughly 23 to 79) and roughly 84% were male.

This clone was seen only once. This table comes from immunoSEQ multiplex PCR, and its TCRdb copy is limited to in-frame clones, with some not included. The table includes approximately 22,000 clones, approximately 90% detected once. Germline V gene data show CDR1 as MNHEY and CDR2 as SMNVEV (reference sequence). The CDR3 is 14 residues long. Trimming cost V 8 bases and J 4 bases, with 17 bases left between them. The input for sequencing was CD4+ or CD8+ T cells sorted from blood, taken in a trial of the OX40 agonist ivuxolimab. The J gene is TRBJ1-2, the V gene TRBV27, with a tentative D call TRBD1 (6 bases). The sequence was collected from an adult with an advanced solid tumor such as melanoma, head and neck, liver or kidney cancer. CDR3 DNA sequence: TGTGCCAGCTCTCGAGCGGGACAATTCTATGGCTACACCTTC. It yields the protein CASSRAGQFYGYTF.